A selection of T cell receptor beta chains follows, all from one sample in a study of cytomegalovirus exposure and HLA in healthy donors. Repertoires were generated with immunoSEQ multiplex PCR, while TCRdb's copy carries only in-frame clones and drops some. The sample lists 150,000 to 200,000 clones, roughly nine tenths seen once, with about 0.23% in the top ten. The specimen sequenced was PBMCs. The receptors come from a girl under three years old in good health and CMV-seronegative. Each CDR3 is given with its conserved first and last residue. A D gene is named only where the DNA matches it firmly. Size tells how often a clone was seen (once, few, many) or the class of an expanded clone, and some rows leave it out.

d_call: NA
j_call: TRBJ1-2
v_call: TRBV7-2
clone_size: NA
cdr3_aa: CASSPSGVGGYTF
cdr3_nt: TGTGCCAGCAGCCCGTCGGGGGTTGGAGGCTACACCTTC

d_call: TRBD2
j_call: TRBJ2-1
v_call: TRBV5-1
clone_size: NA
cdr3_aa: CASSPGLAGPTSSYNEQFF
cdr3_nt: TGCGCCAGCAGCCCGGGACTAGCGGGCCCTACTAGCTCCTACAATGAGCAGTTCTTC

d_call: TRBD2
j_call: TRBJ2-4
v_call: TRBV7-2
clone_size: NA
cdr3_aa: CASSSRLAGLDIQYF
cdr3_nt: TGTGCCAGCAGCTCAAGGCTAGCGGGGTTGGACATTCAGTACTTC

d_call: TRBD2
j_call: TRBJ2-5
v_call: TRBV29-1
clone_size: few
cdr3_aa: CSVASPSGGETQYF
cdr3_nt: TGCAGCGTTGCTTCGCCTAGCGGGGGTGAGACCCAGTACTTC

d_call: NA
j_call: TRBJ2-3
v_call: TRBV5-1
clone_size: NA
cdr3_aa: CASSEPGADTQYF
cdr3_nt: TGCGCCAGCAGCGAACCAGGGGCAGATACGCAGTATTTT

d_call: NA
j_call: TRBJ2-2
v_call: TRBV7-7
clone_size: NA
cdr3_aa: CASSAKTGPNTGELFF
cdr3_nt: TGTGCTAGCAGCGCTAAAACAGGGCCGAACACCGGGGAGCTGTTTTTT

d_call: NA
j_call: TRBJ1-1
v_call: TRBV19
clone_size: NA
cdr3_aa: CASRVGAGNGLAEAFF
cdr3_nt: TGTGCCAGTAGGGTGGGGGCAGGGAATGGATTGGCTGAAGCTTTCTTT

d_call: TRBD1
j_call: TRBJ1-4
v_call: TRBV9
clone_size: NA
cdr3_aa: CASSPPPGSHRGTNEKLFF
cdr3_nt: TGTGCCAGCAGCCCCCCGCCAGGTTCACACAGGGGTACTAATGAAAAACTGTTTTTT

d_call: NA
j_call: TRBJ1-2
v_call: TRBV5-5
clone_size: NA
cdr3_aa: CASSLAGTGTNYGYTF
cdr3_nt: TGTGCCAGCAGCTTGGCCGGAACAGGCACTAACTATGGCTACACCTTC

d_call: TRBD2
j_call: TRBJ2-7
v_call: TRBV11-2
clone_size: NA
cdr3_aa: CASSLSAWGRGGHYEQYF
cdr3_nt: TGTGCCAGCAGCTTATCGGCCTGGGGGCGGGGGGGCCATTACGAGCAGTACTTC

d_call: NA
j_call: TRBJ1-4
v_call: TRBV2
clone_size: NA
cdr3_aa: CASRLPMAFEKLFF
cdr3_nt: TGTGCCAGCAGGCTTCCAATGGCCTTTGAAAAACTGTTTTTT

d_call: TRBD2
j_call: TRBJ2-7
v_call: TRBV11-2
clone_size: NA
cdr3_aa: CASSPPGGLAEIYEQYF
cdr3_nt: TGTGCCAGCAGCCCCCCGGGGGGACTAGCGGAGATCTACGAGCAGTACTTC

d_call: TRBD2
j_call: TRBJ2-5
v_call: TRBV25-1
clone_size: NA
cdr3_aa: CASSELSLAGPQETQYF
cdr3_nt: TGTGCCAGCAGTGAATTATCCCTAGCGGGGCCACAAGAGACCCAGTACTTC

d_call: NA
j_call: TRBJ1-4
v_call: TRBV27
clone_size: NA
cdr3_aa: CASSYLGGDNEKLFF
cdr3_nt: TGTGCCAGCAGCTATTTGGGCGGGGACAATGAAAAACTGTTTTTT

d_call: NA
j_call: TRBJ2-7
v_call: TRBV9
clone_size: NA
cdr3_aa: CASSVRGTYEQYF
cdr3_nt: TGTGCCAGCAGCGTCCGGGGGACCTACGAGCAGTACTTC

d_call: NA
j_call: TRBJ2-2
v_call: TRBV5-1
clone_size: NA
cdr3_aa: CASSLVASANTGELFF
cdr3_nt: TGCGCCAGCAGCTTGGTAGCATCGGCGAACACCGGGGAGCTGTTTTTT

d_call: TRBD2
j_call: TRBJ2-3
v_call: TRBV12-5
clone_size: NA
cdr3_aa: CASGLGLAGTDTQYF
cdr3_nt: TGTGCTAGTGGTTTGGGACTAGCGGGCACAGATACGCAGTATTTT

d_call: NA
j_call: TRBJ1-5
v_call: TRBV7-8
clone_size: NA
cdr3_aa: CASSFRVQGFNQPQHF
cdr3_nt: TGTGCCAGCAGCTTTCGCGTACAGGGTTTCAATCAGCCCCAGCATTTT

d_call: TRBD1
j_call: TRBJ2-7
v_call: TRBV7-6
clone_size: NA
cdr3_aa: CASSQGDRVYEQYF
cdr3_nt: TGTGCCAGCAGCCAGGGGGACAGGGTATACGAGCAGTACTTC

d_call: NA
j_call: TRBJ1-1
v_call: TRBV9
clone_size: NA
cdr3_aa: CASSVGQKNTEAFF
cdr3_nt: TGTGCCAGCAGCGTTGGACAGAAAAACACTGAAGCTTTCTTT

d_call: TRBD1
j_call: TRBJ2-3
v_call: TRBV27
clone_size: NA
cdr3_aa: CASPKDRGNTDTQYF
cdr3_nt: TGTGCCAGCCCAAAGGACAGGGGGAACACAGATACGCAGTATTTT

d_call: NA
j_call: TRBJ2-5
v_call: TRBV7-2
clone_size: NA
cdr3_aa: CASSSTGGWQETQYF
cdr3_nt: TGTGCCAGCAGCTCCACGGGCGGGTGGCAAGAGACCCAGTACTTC

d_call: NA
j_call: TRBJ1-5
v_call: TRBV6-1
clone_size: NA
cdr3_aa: CASSPVQGNQPQHF
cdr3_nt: TGTGCCAGCAGTCCAGTACAGGGAAACCAGCCCCAGCATTTT

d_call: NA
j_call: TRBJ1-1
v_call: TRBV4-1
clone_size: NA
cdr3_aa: CASSQEGYRDSGEAFF
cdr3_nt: TGCGCCAGCAGCCAAGAAGGGTACAGGGATAGTGGTGAAGCTTTCTTT

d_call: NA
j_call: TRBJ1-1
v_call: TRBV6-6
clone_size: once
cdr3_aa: CASSYGHTNTEAFF
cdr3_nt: TGTGCCAGCAGTTACGGGCATACCAACACTGAAGCTTTCTTT

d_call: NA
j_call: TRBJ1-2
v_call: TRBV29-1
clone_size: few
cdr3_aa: CSVEDRAERHYGYTF
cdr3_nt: TGCAGCGTTGAAGATCGGGCGGAGCGGCACTATGGCTACACCTTC

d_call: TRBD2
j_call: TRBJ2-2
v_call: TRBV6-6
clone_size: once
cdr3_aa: CASRIPGTSTGELFF
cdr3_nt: TGTGCCAGCAGGATTCCCGGGACTAGTACCGGGGAGCTGTTTTTT

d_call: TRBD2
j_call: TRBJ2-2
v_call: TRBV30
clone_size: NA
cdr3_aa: CAWTSGGHTGELFF
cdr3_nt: TGTGCCTGGACTAGCGGGGGTCACACCGGGGAGCTGTTTTTT

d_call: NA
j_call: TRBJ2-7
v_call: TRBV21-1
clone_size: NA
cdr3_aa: CASQQTLDKNPSYEQYF
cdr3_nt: TGTGCCAGCCAACAAACTCTGGACAAGAACCCCTCCTACGAGCAGTACTTC

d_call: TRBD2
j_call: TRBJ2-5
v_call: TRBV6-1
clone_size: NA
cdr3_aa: CASISGAKTQYF
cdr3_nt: TGTGCCAGCATAAGCGGGGCGAAGACCCAGTACTTC

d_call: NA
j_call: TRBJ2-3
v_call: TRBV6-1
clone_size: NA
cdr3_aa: CASRENLGGLSTDTQYF
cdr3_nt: TGTGCCAGCAGGGAAAACCTGGGGGGATTAAGCACAGATACGCAGTATTTT

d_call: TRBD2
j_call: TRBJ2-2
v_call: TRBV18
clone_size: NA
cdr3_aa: CASSPLAGMVGELFF
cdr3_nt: TGTGCCAGCTCACCTTTAGCGGGAATGGTCGGGGAGCTGTTTTTT

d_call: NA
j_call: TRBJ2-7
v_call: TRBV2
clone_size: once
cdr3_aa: CASRPGDRGYEQYF
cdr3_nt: TGTGCCAGCAGGCCAGGGGACCGGGGTTACGAGCAGTACTTC

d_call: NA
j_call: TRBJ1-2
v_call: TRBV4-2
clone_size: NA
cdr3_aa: CASSQDKGTFRNYGYTF
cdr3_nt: TGTGCCAGCAGCCAAGATAAGGGGACTTTTCGTAACTATGGCTACACCTTC

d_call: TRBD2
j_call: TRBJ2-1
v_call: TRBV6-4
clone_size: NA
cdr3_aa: CASSPLAGDIYNEQFF
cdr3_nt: TGTGCCAGCAGCCCCCTAGCGGGGGACATCTACAATGAGCAGTTCTTC

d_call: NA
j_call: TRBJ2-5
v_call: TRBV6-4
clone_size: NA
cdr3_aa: CASSDELWETQYF
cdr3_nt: TGTGCCAGCAGTGACGAGCTTTGGGAGACCCAGTACTTC

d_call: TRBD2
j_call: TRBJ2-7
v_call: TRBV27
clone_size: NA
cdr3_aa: CASSLSSGGFYEQYF
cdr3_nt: TGTGCCAGCAGTTTATCTAGCGGGGGTTTCTACGAGCAGTACTTC

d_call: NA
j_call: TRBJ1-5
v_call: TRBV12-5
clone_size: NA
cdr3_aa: CASGLANSNQPQHF
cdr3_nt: TGTGCTAGTGGTTTGGCAAATAGCAATCAGCCCCAGCATTTT

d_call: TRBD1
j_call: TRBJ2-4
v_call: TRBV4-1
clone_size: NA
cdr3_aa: CASSHLNRGTKNIQYF
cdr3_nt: TGCGCCAGCAGCCACCTAAACAGGGGGACCAAAAACATTCAGTACTTC